A selection of T cell receptor beta chains follows, all from one sample in a study of blood T cell repertoires in COVID-19. The table came from immunoSEQ multiplex PCR; TCRdb's copy has only in-frame clones and leaves some out. The profile covers approximately 400,000 clones, with about 90% appearing a single time and approximately 1.2% taken by the ten largest. The source material was PBMCs or T cells enriched from blood (not recorded which). The receptors derive from a man aged 25 to 45 who had recovered from COVID-19. Both conserved end residues are part of each CDR3. The D gene is left open where the match is weak. For some rows the clone size is stated as once, few or many, or as a class when expanded; others skip it.

J,size,D,V,CDR3,DNA
TRBJ2-5,NA,NA,TRBV12-5,CASGFLWETQYF,TGTGCTAGTGGTTTCCTATGGGAGACCCAGTACTTC
TRBJ1-1,NA,NA,TRBV18,CASSHQNTEAFF,TGTGCCAGCTCACATCAGAACACTGAAGCTTTCTTT
TRBJ1-6,once,NA,TRBV30,CAWSLGQGNSPLHF,TGTGCCTGGAGTCTCGGGCAGGGGAATTCACCCCTCCACTTT
TRBJ1-2,NA,TRBD1,TRBV19,CASRTAGQGDYGYTF,TGTGCCAGTAGAACCGCCGGACAGGGCGACTATGGCTACACCTTC
TRBJ2-3,NA,NA,TRBV19,CASSISGRADTQYF,TGTGCCAGTAGTATTTCAGGGCGCGCAGATACGCAGTATTTT
TRBJ2-7,NA,NA,TRBV20-1,CSASPGSNEQYF,TGCAGTGCTAGTCCGGGAAGCAACGAGCAGTACTTC
TRBJ1-5,NA,NA,TRBV3-1/TRBV3-2,CASSPSGNGQPQHF,TGTGCCAGCAGCCCTTCCGGGAACGGTCAGCCCCAGCATTTT
TRBJ2-7,NA,TRBD1,TRBV6-5,CASSWGTGQSYEQYF,TGTGCCAGCAGTTGGGGGACAGGGCAATCCTACGAGCAGTACTTC
TRBJ2-7,NA,NA,TRBV19,CASSLSWGAYYEQYF,TGTGCCAGTAGTCTCTCCTGGGGAGCTTACTACGAGCAGTACTTC
TRBJ1-4,NA,NA,TRBV3-1/TRBV3-2,CASSRGPVEKLFF,TGTGCCAGCAGCCGGGGGCCCGTTGAAAAACTGTTTTTT
TRBJ1-5,NA,NA,TRBV6-2/TRBV6-3,CASSYGYLDQPQHF,TGTGCCAGCAGTTACGGCTACCTAGATCAGCCCCAGCATTTT
TRBJ1-2,NA,NA,TRBV27,CASSSYRDGANYGYTF,TGTGCCAGCAGTTCATACCGGGATGGAGCTAACTATGGCTACACCTTC
TRBJ1-5,NA,TRBD1,TRBV6-5,CASRLGTGGQPQHF,TGTGCCAGCAGACTTGGGACAGGCGGCCAGCCCCAGCATTTT
TRBJ1-5,NA,NA,TRBV6-5,CASSYSVRGGQPQHF,TGTGCCAGCAGTTACTCTGTAAGGGGAGGTCAGCCCCAGCATTTT
TRBJ1-5,NA,NA,TRBV12-3/TRBV12-4,CASSSSGPQHF,TGTGCCAGCAGTTCCTCGGGGCCCCAGCATTTT
TRBJ2-2,NA,TRBD1,TRBV5-1,CAGGTDSNTGELFF,TGCGCCGGTGGGACAGATTCGAACACCGGGGAGCTGTTTTTT
TRBJ2-7,few,TRBD1,TRBV28,CASSSGQGSEQYF,TGTGCCAGCAGTTCTGGACAGGGGTCCGAGCAGTACTTC
TRBJ1-1,few,TRBD1,TRBV18,CASSPQQGTNTEAFF,TGTGCCAGCTCACCACAACAGGGGACGAACACTGAAGCTTTCTTT
TRBJ1-3,few,TRBD1,TRBV10-1,CASSGDRVSGNTIYF,TGCGCCAGCAGTGGAGACAGGGTGTCTGGAAACACCATATATTTT
TRBJ1-1,NA,TRBD1,TRBV19,CASRLQGAGATEAFF,TGTGCCAGTCGACTGCAGGGGGCTGGGGCCACTGAAGCTTTCTTT
TRBJ1-2,NA,NA,TRBV10-2,CASSESTPRTEHGYTF,TGCGCCAGCAGTGAGTCTACCCCCCGGACAGAGCATGGCTACACCTTC
TRBJ2-1,NA,TRBD2,TRBV11-2,CASRNSGGARYNEQFF,TGTGCCAGCAGAAACTCGGGGGGGGCGAGGTACAATGAGCAGTTCTTC
TRBJ2-7,NA,TRBD1,TRBV7-2,CASSLGQDRGGEQYF,TGTGCCAGCAGCTTAGGGCAGGACAGGGGAGGCGAGCAGTACTTC
TRBJ1-2,NA,NA,TRBV18,CASSLDSTYGYTF,TGTGCCAGCTCACTAGACAGTACCTATGGCTACACCTTC
TRBJ1-2,NA,TRBD1,TRBV19,CASSTTRQGYGYTF,TGTGCCAGTAGTACGACTCGACAGGGCTATGGCTACACCTTC
TRBJ2-3,once,TRBD2,TRBV3-1/TRBV3-2,CASSPRASGGTSTDTQYF,TGTGCCAGCAGCCCTCGAGCTAGCGGGGGGACTAGCACAGATACGCAGTATTTT
TRBJ1-2,NA,NA,TRBV7-9,CASSLAEANYGYTF,TGTGCCAGCAGCTTGGCCGAAGCTAACTATGGCTACACCTTC
TRBJ2-1,NA,NA,TRBV4-1,CASRYRDNEQFF,TGCGCCAGCAGGTACAGGGATAATGAGCAGTTCTTC
TRBJ2-3,NA,NA,TRBV27,CASRKEADTQYF,TGTGCCAGCAGAAAAGAGGCAGATACGCAGTATTTT
TRBJ2-7,NA,NA,TRBV5-1,CASSLARWGEFSEQYF,TGCGCCAGCAGCTTGGCCCGTTGGGGAGAGTTTAGCGAGCAGTACTTC
TRBJ2-3,NA,NA,TRBV30,CAWNRLGWVTDTQYF,TGTGCCTGGAACCGACTAGGATGGGTCACAGATACGCAGTATTTT
TRBJ2-7,NA,TRBD1,TRBV30,CAWATGQGSYEQYF,TGTGCCTGGGCGACGGGACAGGGGTCCTACGAGCAGTACTTC
TRBJ2-7,NA,TRBD2,TRBV4-1,CASSQVSLAGANSYEQYF,TGCGCCAGCAGCCAAGTGTCCCTAGCGGGGGCGAACTCCTACGAGCAGTACTTC
TRBJ1-2,NA,NA,TRBV7-9,CASSSSDRTSYGYTF,TGTGCCAGCAGCTCCAGCGACCGAACATCCTATGGCTACACCTTC
TRBJ1-4,NA,NA,TRBV29-1,CSVAREGGKLFF,TGCAGCGTTGCCAGGGAAGGGGGAAAACTGTTTTTT
TRBJ2-1,NA,NA,TRBV19,CASSMPRTSRNEQFF,TGTGCCAGTAGTATGCCCCGAACTAGTCGGAATGAGCAGTTCTTC
TRBJ2-3,NA,NA,TRBV9,CASSGEGGHVTDTQYF,TGTGCCAGCAGCGGAGAGGGGGGGCACGTCACAGATACGCAGTATTTT
TRBJ1-2,NA,TRBD1,TRBV10-3,CAISLTGGNYGYTF,TGTGCCATCAGCCTGACAGGGGGCAACTATGGCTACACCTTC
TRBJ1-1,NA,NA,TRBV5-1,CASSLGRGRPPEAFF,TGCGCCAGCAGCTTGGGCAGGGGACGCCCCCCTGAAGCTTTCTTT
TRBJ1-6,NA,NA,TRBV27,CASSLSSGSSSYNSPLHF,TGTGCCAGCAGTTTATCGTCAGGCAGCAGCTCCTATAATTCACCCCTCCACTTT